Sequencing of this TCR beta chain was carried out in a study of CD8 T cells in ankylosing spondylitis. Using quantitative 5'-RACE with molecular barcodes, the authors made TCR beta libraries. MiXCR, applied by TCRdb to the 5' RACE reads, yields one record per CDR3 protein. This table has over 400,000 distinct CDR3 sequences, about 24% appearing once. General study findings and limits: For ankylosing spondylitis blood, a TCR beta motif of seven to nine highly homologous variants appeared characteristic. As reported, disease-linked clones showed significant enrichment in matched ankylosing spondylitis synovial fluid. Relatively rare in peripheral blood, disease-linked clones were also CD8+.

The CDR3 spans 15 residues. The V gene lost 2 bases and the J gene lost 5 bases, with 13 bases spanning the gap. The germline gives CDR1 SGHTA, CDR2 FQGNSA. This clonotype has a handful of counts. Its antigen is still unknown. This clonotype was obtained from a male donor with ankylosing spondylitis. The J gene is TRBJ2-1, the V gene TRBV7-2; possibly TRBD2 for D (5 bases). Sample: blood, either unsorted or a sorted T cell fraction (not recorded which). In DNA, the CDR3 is TGTGCCAGCAGCTTAAGAGGAGCGGAACACAATGAGCAGTTCTTC. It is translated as CASSLRGAEHNEQFF.